This T cell receptor (beta chain) was sequenced in a study of regulatory dendritic cells for organ transplantation listed by TCRdb under 2017. About the study as a whole: The TCRbeta repertoires of sorted naive and memory CD4+ and CD8+ T cells were sequenced before and after allostimulation with regulatory or mature dendritic cells. Here is what the overall study found, with its caveats: Highly diverse repertoires were observed in naive CD4+ and CD8+ T cells, whereas lower diversity was observed in memory cells, and the most oligoclonal repertoires were found in memory CD8+ cells. Only a couple of subjects were sequenced, and the authors noted considerable between-individual heterogeneity in the alloreactive memory CD8+ T cell pool. In both subjects, allostimulation led to expansion of memory CD8+ clones, though the expansion induced by regulatory dendritic cells appeared to be more limited than that induced by mature dendritic cells. Of the resting subsets, the one holding the most alloreactive TCR clonotypes was memory CD8+ T cells.

FACS was used to sort naive T cells as CD45RA+ cells and memory T cells as CD45RO+ CD4+ or CD8+ cells. The T cells used for TCR sequencing were obtained from two healthy control subjects. Unstimulated sorted T cell subsets were used as baseline controls for the mixed lymphocyte reactions. The Qiagen DNeasy Blood & Tissue Kit was used to extract genomic DNA. CDR1 LGHNA and CDR2 YNFKEQ are derived from the germline V gene. The CDR3 runs 16 residues from the cysteine to the phenylalanine. The kept DNA is CDR3 alone, 48 bases in frame from the first base. Clipping removes 0 bases from V and 0 bases from J, with 5 as the unmatched junction base count. With respect to this clone: The specificity of this receptor is unknown. Base qualities are missing; no much larger clone stands one base away.

The TCRbeta CDR3 regions were amplified in a multiplexed two-step PCR with Vbeta-specific forward primers and Jbeta-specific reverse primers. Through the immunoSEQ service, TCRbeta libraries were sequenced on an Illumina instrument. The paper's data handling went like this. IMGT annotation was used to assign V, D and J genes, and synthetic CDR3 analogues were used to correct counts for multiplex PCR bias. In the immunoSEQ Analyzer, repertoire clonality was calculated as one minus normalized Shannon entropy. Clonal expansion was defined using Fisher's exact test with Benjamini-Hochberg false discovery rate control and a two-tailed threshold of P<0.01. TCRdb took over this immuneACCESS table, retaining in-frame rearrangements with V and J assigned. Such tables are incomplete; in checked studies, under half of the missing clones stem from an unresolved V gene, and the remainder is unexplained. V and J calls plus clone size are reproduced from that table; the DNA served to infer D and trimming. The sample table holds more than 35,000 clones, of which around 90% were seen once. The top ten constitute about 0.11% of the sample.

The sequence derives from a human donor in good health. This receptor chain uses TRBV4-2 and TRBJ2-7; 7 bases in between match TRBD2. The sequenced sample consisted of naive CD8+ T cells from blood. The cell subset or site label corresponds to: CD45RA+ naive T cells. The nucleotide sequence reads TGTGCCAGCAGCCAAGATTTTGGCGGGAGCTCCTACGAGCAGTACTTC. This sequence encodes CASSQDFGGSSYEQYF.